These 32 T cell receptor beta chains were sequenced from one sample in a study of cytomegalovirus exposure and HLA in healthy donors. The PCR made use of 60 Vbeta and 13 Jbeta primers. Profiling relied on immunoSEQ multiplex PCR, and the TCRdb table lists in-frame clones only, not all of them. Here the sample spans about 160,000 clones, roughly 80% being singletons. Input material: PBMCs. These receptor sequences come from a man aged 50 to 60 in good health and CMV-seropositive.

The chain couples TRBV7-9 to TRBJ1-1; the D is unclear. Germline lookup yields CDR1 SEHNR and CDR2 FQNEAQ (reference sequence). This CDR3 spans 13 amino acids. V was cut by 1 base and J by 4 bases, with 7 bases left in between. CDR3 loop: CASSLVGVTEAFF. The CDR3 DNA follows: TGTGCCAGCAGCTTAGTCGGGGTCACTGAAGCTTTCTTT.

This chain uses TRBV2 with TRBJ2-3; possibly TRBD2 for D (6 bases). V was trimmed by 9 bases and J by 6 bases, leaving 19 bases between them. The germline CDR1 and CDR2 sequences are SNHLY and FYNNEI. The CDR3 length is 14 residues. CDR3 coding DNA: TGTGCCAGTCACCGGGACTCCGCGTCGGATACGCAGTATTTT. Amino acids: CASHRDSASDTQYF.

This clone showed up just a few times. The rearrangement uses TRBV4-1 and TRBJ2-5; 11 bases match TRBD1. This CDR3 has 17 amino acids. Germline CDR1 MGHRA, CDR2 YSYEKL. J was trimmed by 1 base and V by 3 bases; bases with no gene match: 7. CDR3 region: CASSQGRGTGGQETQYF. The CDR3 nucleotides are TGCGCCAGCAGCCAGGGGAGGGGGACAGGGGGCCAAGAGACCCAGTACTTC.

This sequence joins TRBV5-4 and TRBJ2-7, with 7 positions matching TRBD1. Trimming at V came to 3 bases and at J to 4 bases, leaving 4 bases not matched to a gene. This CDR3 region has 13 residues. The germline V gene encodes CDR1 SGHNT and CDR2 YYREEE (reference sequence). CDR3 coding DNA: TGTGCCAGCAGCTCGGCAGGGGGATACGAGCAGTACTTC. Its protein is CASSSAGGYEQYF.

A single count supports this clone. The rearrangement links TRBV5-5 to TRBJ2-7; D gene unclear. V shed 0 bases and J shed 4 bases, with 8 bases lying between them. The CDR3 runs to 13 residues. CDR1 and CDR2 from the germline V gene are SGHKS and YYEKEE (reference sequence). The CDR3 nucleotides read TGTGCCAGCAGCTTGGGGGCAGTATACGAGCAGTACTTC. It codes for CASSLGAVYEQYF.

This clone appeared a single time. Here the CDR3 DNA reads TGCGCCAGCAGCCAAGTGACAGGGGGAGTTTCTTCCTACGAGCAGTACTTC. Its translation: CASSQVTGGVSSYEQYF. The rearrangement joins TRBV4-3 to TRBJ2-7, with TRBD1 identical over 9 bases. The trim removed 1 base at V and 1 base at J, leaving 8 bases unmatched. The CDR3 totals 17 residues. Germline-derived CDR1 and CDR2 are LGHNA and YSLEER.

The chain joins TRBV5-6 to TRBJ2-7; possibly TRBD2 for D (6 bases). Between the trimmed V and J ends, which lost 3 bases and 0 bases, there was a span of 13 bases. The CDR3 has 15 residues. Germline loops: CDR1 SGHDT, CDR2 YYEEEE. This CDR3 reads CASSWRAGPSYEQYF. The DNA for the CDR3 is TGTGCCAGCAGCTGGAGGGCGGGGCCCTCCTACGAGCAGTACTTC.

The CDR3 loop reads CASSSTGPYGYTF. Written as DNA, the CDR3 is TGTGCCAGCAGCTCGACAGGCCCCTATGGCTACACCTTC. The chain joins TRBV7-9 to TRBJ1-2; tentatively, D is TRBD1 (6 bases). Germline CDR1 is SEHNR and CDR2 is FQNEAQ (reference sequence). The CDR3 spans 13 residues. V was clipped by 4 bases and J by 4 bases, with 10 bases between them.

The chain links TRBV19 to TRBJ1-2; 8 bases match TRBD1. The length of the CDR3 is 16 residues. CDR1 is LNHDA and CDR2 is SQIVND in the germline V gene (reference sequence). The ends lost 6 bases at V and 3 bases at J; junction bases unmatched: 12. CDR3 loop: CASRNLRTGRDYGYTF. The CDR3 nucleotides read TGTGCCAGTAGGAATCTCCGGACAGGGAGAGACTATGGCTACACCTTC. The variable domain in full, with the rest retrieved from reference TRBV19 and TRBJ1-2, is DGGITQSPKYLFRKEGQNVTLSCEQNLNHDAMYWYRQDPGQGLRLIYYSQIVNDFQKGDIAEGYSVSREKKESFPLTVTSAQKNPTAFYLCASRNLRTGRDYGYTFGSGTRLTVV.

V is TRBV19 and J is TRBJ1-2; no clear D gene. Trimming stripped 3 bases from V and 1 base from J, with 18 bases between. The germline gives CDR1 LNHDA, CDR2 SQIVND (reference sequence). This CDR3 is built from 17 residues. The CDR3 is CASSILTNSLINYGYTF. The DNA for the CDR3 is TGTGCCAGTAGTATCTTAACGAACAGCCTGATTAACTATGGCTACACCTTC.

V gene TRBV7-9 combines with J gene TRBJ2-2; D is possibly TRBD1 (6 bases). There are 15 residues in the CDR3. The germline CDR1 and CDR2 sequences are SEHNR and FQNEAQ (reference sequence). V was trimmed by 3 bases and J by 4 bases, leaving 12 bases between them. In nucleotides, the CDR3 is TGTGCCAGCAGCTTCAGGGGCAGCATCACCGGGGAGCTGTTTTTT. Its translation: CASSFRGSITGELFF.

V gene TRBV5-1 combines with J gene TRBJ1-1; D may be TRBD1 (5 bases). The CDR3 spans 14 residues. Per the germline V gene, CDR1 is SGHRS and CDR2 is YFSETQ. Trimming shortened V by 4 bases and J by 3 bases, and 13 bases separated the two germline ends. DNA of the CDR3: TGCGCCAGCAGCCACCCCGGAGGGGACACTGAAGCTTTCTTT. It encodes CASSHPGGDTEAFF.

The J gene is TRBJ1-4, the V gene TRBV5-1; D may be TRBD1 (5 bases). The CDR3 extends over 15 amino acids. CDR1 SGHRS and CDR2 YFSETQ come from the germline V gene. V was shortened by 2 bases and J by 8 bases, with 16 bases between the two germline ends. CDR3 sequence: CASSLIRGGDEKLFF. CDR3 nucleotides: TGCGCCAGCAGCTTAATCCGGGGAGGGGACGAAAAACTGTTTTTT.

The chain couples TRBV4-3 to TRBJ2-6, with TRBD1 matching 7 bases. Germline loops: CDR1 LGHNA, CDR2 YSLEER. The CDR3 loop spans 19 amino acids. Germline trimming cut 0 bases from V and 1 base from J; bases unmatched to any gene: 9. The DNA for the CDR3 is TGCGCCAGCAGCCAAGAGATTGGGACAGCTAGATCTGGGGCCAACGTCCTGACTTTC. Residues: CASSQEIGTARSGANVLTF.

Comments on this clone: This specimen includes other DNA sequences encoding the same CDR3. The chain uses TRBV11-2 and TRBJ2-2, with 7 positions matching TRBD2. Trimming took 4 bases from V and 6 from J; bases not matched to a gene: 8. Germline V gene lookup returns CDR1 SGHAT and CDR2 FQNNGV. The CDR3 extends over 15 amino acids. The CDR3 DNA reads TGTGCCAGCAGCTCTGGAAGCGGGGCACCCGGGGAGCTGTTTTTT. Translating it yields CASSSGSGAPGELFF. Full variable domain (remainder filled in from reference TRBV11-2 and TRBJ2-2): EAGVAQSPRYKIIEKRQSVAFWCNPISGHATLYWYQQILGQGPKLLIQFQNNGVVDDSQLPKDRFSAERLKGVDSTLKIQPAKLEDSAVYLCASSSGSGAPGELFFGEGSRLTVL.

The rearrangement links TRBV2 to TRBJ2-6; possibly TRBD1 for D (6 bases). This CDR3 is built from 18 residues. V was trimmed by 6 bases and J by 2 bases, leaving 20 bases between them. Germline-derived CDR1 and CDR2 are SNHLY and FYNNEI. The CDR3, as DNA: TGTGCCAGCAGCCCGCTCACGGGACATATAACTGGGGCCAACGTCCTGACTTTC. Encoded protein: CASSPLTGHITGANVLTF.

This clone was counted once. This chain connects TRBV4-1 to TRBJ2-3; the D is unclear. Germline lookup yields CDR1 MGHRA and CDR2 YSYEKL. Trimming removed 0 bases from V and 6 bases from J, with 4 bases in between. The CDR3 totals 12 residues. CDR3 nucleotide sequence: TGCGCCAGCAGCCAAGATTATGATACGCAGTATTTT. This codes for CASSQDYDTQYF.

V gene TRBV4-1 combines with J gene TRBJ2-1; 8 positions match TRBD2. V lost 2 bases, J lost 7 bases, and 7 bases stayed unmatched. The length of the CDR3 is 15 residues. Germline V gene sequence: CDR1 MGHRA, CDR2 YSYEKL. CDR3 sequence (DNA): TGCGCCAGCAGCCAAAGCGGGGGAGTTTGGAATGAGCAGTTCTTC. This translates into CASSQSGGVWNEQFF.

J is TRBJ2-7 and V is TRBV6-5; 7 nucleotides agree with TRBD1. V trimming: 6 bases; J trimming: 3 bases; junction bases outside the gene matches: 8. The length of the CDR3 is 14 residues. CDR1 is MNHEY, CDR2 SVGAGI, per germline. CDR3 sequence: CASRTGFSHYEQYF. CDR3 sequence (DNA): TGTGCCAGCAGGACAGGGTTCAGTCACTACGAGCAGTACTTC.

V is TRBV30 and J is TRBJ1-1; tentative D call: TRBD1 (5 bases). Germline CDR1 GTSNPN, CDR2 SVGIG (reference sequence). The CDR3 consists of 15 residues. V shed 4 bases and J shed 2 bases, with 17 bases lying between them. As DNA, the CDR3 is TGTGCCTGGAACCCGGAGGGACGGCATAACACTGAAGCTTTCTTT. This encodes CAWNPEGRHNTEAFF.

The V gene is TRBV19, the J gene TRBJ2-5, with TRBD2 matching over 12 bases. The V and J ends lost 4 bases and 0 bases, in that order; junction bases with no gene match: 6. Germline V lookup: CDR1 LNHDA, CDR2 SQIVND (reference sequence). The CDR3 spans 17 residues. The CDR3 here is CASSTMTSGRYQETQYF. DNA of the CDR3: TGTGCCAGTAGTACCATGACTAGCGGGAGATACCAAGAGACCCAGTACTTC.

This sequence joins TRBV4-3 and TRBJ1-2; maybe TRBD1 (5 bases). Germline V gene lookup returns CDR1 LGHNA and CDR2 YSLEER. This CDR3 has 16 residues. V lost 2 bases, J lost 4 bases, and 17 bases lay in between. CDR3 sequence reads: CASSQSLGERSYGYTF. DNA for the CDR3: TGCGCCAGCAGCCAATCCTTAGGGGAACGGAGCTATGGCTACACCTTC.

The CDR3 region has the DNA TGTGCCAGCAGTTTAAAGGGGTCGAGCTCCTACAATGAGCAGTTCTTC. Translation gives CASSLKGSSSYNEQFF. The chain joins TRBV27 to TRBJ2-1; maybe TRBD1 (5 bases). CDR3 length: 16 residues. CDR1 and CDR2 from the germline V gene are MNHEY and SMNVEV (reference sequence). V shed 2 bases and J shed 0 bases, with 11 bases lying between them.

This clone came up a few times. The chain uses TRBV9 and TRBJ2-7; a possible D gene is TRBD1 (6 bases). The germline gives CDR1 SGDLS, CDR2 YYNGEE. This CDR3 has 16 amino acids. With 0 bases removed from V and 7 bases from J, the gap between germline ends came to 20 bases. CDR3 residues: CASSVGGDTGTREQYF. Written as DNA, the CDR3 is TGTGCCAGCAGCGTAGGAGGCGACACAGGGACGCGGGAGCAGTACTTC. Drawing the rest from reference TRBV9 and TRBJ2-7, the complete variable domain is DSGVTQTPKHLITATGQRVTLRCSPRSGDLSVYWYQQSLDQGLQFLIQYYNGEERAKGNILERFSAQQFPDLHSELNLSSLELGDSALYFCASSVGGDTGTREQYFGPGTRLTVT.

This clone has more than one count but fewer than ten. CDR3 residues: CASRRTGSLSYNSPLHF. CDR3 DNA sequence: TGTGCCAGCAGGAGGACAGGGTCGTTATCCTATAATTCACCCCTCCACTTT. The chain combines TRBV27 with TRBJ1-6; TRBD1 agrees at 8 bases. The CDR3 is 17 residues long. The V gene end was trimmed by 6 bases and the J gene end by 1 base; junction bases not matched to a gene: 8. The germline CDR1 and CDR2 sequences are MNHEY and SMNVEV (reference sequence).

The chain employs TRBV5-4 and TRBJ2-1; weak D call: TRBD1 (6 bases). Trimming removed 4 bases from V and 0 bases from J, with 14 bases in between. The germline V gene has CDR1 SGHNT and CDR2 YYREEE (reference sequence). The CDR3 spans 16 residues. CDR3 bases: TGTGCCAGCAGCGGAGGACAGTCTGCCTCCTACAATGAGCAGTTCTTC. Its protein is CASSGGQSASYNEQFF.

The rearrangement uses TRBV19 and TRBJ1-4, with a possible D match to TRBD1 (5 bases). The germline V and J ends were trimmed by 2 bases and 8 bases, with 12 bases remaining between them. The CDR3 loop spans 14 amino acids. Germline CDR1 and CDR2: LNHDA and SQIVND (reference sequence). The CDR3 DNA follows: TGTGCCAGTAGTATACAGGGTGGAAAGGAAAAACTGTTTTTT. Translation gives CASSIQGGKEKLFF.

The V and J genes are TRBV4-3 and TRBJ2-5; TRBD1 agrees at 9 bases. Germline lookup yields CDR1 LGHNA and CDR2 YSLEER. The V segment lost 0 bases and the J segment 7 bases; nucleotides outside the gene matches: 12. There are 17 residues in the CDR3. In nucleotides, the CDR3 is TGCGCCAGCAGCCAAGAAGGGACAGGGTACTCTCTTGGGACCCAGTACTTC. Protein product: CASSQEGTGYSLGTQYF.

The CDR3 region has the DNA TGTGCCAGCAGCAGGACAGGGACAGATACGCAGTATTTT. This encodes CASSRTGTDTQYF. The chain links TRBV11-2 to TRBJ2-3; the match to TRBD1 covers 8 bases. Germline lookup yields CDR1 SGHAT and CDR2 FQNNGV. The CDR3 is made up of 13 amino acids. With V trimmed by 5 bases and J by 3 bases, 1 base remained unmatched. The whole variable domain, remainder taken from reference TRBV11-2 and TRBJ2-3, is EAGVAQSPRYKIIEKRQSVAFWCNPISGHATLYWYQQILGQGPKLLIQFQNNGVVDDSQLPKDRFSAERLKGVDSTLKIQPAKLEDSAVYLCASSRTGTDTQYFGPGTRLTVL.

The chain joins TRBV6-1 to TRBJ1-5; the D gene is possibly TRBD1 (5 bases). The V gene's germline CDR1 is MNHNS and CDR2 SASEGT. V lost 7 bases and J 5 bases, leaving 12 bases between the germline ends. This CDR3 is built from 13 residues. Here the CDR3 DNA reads TGTGCCAGCACCGCTCTCAGGGATCAGCCCCAGCATTTT. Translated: CASTALRDQPQHF.

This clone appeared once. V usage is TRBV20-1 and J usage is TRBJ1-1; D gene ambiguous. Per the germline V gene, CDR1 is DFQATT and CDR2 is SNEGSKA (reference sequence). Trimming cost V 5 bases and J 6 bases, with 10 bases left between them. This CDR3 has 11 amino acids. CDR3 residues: CSAYKTPEAFF. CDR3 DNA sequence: TGCAGTGCTTATAAGACACCTGAAGCTTTCTTT.

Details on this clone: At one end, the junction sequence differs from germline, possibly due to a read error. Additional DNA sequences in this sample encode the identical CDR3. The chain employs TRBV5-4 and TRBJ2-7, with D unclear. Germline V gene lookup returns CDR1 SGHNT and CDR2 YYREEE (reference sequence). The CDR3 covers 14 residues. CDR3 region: CASTVDTLSYEQYF. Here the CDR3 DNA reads TGTGCCAGCACCGTAGACACCCTCTCCTACGAGCAGTACTTT.